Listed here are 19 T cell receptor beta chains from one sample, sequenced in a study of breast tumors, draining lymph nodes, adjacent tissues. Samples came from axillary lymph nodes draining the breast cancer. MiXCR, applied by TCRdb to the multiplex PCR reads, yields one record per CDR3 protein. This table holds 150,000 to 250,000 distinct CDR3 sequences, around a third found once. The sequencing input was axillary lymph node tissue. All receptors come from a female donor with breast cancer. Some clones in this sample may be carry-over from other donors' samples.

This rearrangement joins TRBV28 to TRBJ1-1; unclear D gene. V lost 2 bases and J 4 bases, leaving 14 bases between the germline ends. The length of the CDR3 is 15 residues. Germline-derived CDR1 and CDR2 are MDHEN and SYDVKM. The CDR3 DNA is TGTGCCAGCAGTTTAGCCTCCAGCCAAGGCACTGAAGCTTTCTTT. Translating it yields CASSLASSQGTEAFF.

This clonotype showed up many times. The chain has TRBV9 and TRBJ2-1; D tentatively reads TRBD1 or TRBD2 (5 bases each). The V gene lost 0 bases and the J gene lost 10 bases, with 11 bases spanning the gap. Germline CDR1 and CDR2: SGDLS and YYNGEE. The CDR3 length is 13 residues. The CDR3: CASSVDRGREQFF. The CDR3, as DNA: TGTGCCAGCAGCGTAGATCGGGGCCGGGAGCAGTTCTTC. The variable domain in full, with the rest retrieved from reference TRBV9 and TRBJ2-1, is DSGVTQTPKHLITATGQRVTLRCSPRSGDLSVYWYQQSLDQGLQFLIQYYNGEERAKGNILERFSAQQFPDLHSELNLSSLELGDSALYFCASSVDRGREQFFGPGTRLTVL.

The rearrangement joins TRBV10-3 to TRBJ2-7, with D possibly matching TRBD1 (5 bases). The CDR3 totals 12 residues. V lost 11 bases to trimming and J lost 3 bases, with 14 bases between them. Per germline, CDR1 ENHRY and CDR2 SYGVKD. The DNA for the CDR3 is TGTGCCGTCCGCTCGACAGTCTACGAGCAGTACTTC. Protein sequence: CAVRSTVYEQYF.

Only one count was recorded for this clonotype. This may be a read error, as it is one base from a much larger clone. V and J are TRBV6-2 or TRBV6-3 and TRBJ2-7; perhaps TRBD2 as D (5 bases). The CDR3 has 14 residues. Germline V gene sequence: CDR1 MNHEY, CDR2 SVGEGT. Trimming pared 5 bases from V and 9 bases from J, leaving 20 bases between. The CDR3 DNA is TGTGCCAGCAGTCGCCGGGAATCCTACGAGTGGCAGTACTTC. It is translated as CASSRRESYEWQYF.

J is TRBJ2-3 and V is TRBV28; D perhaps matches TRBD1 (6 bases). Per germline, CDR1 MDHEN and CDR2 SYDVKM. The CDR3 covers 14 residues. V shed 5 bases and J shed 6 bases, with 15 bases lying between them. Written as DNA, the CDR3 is TGTGCCAGCAGTACCCGACAGGTGACCGATACGCAGTATTTT. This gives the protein CASSTRQVTDTQYF.

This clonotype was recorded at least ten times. This CDR3 is CASTGQTYEQYF. The CDR3 nucleotides read TGTGCCAGCACAGGTCAAACCTACGAGCAGTACTTC. The gene calls are TRBV2 and TRBJ2-7, with unresolved D. The CDR3 length is 12 residues. Germline V lookup: CDR1 SNHLY, CDR2 FYNNEI. V lost 7 bases, J lost 2 bases, and 9 bases lay in between.

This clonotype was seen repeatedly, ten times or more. This chain's CDR3 is CASSQGTVQETQYF. The CDR3, as DNA: TGTGCCAGCAGCCAAGGGACCGTACAAGAGACCCAGTACTTC. J is TRBJ2-5 and V is TRBV14, with unresolved D. There are 14 residues in the CDR3. Trimming cost V 1 base and J 2 bases, with 8 bases left between them. Germline CDR1 SGHDN, CDR2 FVKESK.

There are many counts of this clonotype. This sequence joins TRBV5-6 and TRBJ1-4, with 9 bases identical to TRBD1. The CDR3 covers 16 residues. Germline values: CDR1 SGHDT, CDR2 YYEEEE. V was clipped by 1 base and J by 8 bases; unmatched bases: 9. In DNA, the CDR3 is TGTGCCAGCAGCTTGAAATCCGGGACAGGGAAGGAAAAACTGTTTTTT. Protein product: CASSLKSGTGKEKLFF. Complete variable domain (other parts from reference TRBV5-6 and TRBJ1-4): DAGVTQSPTHLIKTRGQQVTLRCSPKSGHDTVSWYQQALGQGPQFIFQYYEEEERQRGNFPDRFSGHQFPNYSSELNVNALLLGDSALYLCASSLKSGTGKEKLFFGSGTQLSVL.

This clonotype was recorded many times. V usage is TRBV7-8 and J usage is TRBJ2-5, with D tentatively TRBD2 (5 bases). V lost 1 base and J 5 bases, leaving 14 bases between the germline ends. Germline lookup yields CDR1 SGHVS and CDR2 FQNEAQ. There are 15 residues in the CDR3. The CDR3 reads CASSLGFTGEETQYF. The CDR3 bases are TGTGCCAGCAGCTTAGGGTTCACCGGGGAGGAGACCCAGTACTTC.

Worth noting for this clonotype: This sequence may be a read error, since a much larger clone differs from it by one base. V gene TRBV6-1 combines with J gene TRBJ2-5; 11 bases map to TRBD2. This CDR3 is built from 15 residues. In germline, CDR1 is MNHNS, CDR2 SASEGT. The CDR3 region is CASSETSGRGETQCF. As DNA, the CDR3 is TGTGCCAGCAGTGAAACTAGCGGGAGAGGGGAGACCCAGTGCTTC.

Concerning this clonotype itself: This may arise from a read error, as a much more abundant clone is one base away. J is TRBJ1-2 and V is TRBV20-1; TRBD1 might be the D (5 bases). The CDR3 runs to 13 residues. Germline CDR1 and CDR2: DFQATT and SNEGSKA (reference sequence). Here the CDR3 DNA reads TGCAGTGCCGGGGATCGGGGACCCTATGCCTACACCTTC. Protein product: CSAGDRGPYAYTF.

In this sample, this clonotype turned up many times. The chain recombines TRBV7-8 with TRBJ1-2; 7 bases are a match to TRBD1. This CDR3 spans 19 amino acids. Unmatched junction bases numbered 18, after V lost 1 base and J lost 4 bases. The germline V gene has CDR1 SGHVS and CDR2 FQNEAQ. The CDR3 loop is CASSLGTEGARISGYGYTF. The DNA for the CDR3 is TGTGCCAGCAGCTTAGGAACAGAGGGGGCGAGGATAAGCGGCTATGGCTACACCTTC.

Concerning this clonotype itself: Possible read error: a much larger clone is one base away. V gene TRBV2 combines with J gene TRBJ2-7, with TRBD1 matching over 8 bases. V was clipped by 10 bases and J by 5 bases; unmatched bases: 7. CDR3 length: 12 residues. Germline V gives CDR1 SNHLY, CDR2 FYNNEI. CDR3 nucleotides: TGTGCCACCAGGCAGGGGGCCCACGAGCAGTACTTC. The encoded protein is CATRQGAHEQYF.

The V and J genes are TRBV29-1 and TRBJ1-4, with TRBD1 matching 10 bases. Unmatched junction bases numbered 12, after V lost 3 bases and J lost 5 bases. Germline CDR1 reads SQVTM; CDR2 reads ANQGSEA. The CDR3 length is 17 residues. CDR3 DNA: TGCAGCGTTGATAGCGGGTACGGGACAGGGGTGAATGAAAAACTGTTTTTT. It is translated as CSVDSGYGTGVNEKLFF.

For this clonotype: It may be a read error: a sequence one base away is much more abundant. CDR3 amino acids: CASSLVGGAANTDTQYF. CDR3 coding DNA: TGTGCCAGCAGCTTAGTGGGCGGGGCGGCCAACACAGATACGCAGTATTTT. V and J are TRBV11-2 and TRBJ2-3; D may be TRBD2 (6 bases). V lost 1 base to trimming and J lost 2 bases, with 16 bases between them. Germline V lookup: CDR1 SGHAT, CDR2 FQNNGV. The CDR3 length is 17 residues.

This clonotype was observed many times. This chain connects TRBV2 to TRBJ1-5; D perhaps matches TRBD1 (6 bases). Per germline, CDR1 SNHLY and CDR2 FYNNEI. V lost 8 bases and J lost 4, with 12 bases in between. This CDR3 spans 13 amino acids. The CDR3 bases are TGTGCCAGCCGGAGGGGGGGTAATCAGCCCCAGCATTTT. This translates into CASRRGGNQPQHF.

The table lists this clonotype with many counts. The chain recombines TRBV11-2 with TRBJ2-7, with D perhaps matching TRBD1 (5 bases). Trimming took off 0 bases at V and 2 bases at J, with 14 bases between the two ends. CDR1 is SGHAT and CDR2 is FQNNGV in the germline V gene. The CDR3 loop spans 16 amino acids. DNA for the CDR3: TGTGCCAGCAGCTTAGATGAAACCGACAGTCCCTACGAGCAGTACTTC. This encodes CASSLDETDSPYEQYF.

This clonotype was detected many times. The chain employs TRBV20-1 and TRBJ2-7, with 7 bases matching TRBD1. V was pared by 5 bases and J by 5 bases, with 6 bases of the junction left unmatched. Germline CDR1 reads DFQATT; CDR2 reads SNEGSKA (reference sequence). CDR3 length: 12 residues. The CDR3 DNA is TGCAGTGCTGCCGGGCAGGGGGACGAGCAGTACTTC. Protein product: CSAAGQGDEQYF.

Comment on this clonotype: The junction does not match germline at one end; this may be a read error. The CDR3 coding sequence is TGCGCCAGCAGCTTAGCGGGGACCTCAGGGGCCCGGTACTTC. Protein: CASSLAGTSGARYF. The genes are TRBV7-9 and TRBJ2-5, with 8 bases fitting TRBD2. Germline V gives CDR1 SEHNR, CDR2 FQNEAQ (reference sequence). The CDR3 length is 14 residues. Full variable domain (remainder filled in from reference TRBV7-9 and TRBJ2-5): DTGVSQNPRHKITKRGQNVTFRCDPISEHNRLYWYRQTLGQGPEFLTYFQNEAQLEKSRLLSDRFSAERPKGSFSTLEIQRTEQGDSAMYLCASSLAGTSGARYFGPGTRLLVL.